A selection of T cell receptor beta chains follows, all from one sample in a study of T cell changes during pregnancy in multiple sclerosis. The repertoire was sequenced with immunoSEQ multiplex PCR; TCRdb's copy has only in-frame clones and lacks some. Of about 85,000 clones in the sample, roughly nine tenths were seen once. The specimen comprised peripheral blood, sampled in the first trimester of pregnancy. The receptors stem from a female donor with multiple sclerosis, enrolled in a pregnancy study. The CDR3 runs from the conserved cysteine through the conserved F or W. A D gene is named only where the DNA matches it firmly. Some rows mark clone size as missing; the rest say once, few, many or name a class of expanded clone.

>NA|TRBV9|NA|TRBJ2-2
CASSRGPANTGELFF
TGTGCCAGCAGCCGGGGTCCCGCGAACACCGGGGAGCTGTTTTTT
>NA|TRBV2|TRBD2|TRBJ2-2
CASERLLAGANTGELFF
TGTGCCAGCGAACGATTACTAGCGGGGGCGAACACCGGGGAGCTGTTTTTT
>NA|TRBV10-2|NA|TRBJ2-1
CASSEGPARGRINNEQFF
TGCGCCAGCAGTGAGGGGCCGGCCCGTGGCAGGATTAACAATGAGCAGTTCTTC
>NA|TRBV10-3|TRBD1|TRBJ1-2
CATEGQGTNYGYTF
TGTGCCACCGAGGGACAGGGGACGAACTATGGCTACACCTTC
>once|TRBV11-2|NA|TRBJ2-7
CASSLAATYEQYF
TGTGCCAGCAGCTTAGCCGCTACCTACGAGCAGTACTTC
>NA|TRBV7-2|NA|TRBJ2-3
CASSLNPRADTQYF
TGTGCCAGCAGCTTAAACCCGCGGGCAGATACGCAGTATTTT
>NA|TRBV6-5|NA|TRBJ1-5
CASSLVSNQPQHF
TGTGCCAGCAGTTTAGTTAGCAATCAGCCCCAGCATTTT
>NA|TRBV9|NA|TRBJ2-3
CASSVGPRGRTDTQYF
TGTGCCAGCAGCGTAGGACCAAGGGGTAGGACAGATACGCAGTATTTT
>NA|TRBV6-1|NA|TRBJ1-6
CASREPGHNSPLHF
TGTGCCAGCAGAGAACCGGGACACAATTCACCCCTCCACTTT
>few|TRBV6-1|TRBD2|TRBJ2-1
CASRILAASYNEQFF
TGTGCCAGCAGGATTCTAGCGGCCTCCTACAATGAGCAGTTCTTC
>NA|TRBV11-3|NA|TRBJ2-7
CASSLGGQTYEQYF
TGTGCCAGCAGCTTAGGGGGGCAAACCTACGAGCAGTACTTC
>NA|TRBV19|TRBD2|TRBJ2-1
CASSISSGRYNEQFF
TGTGCCAGTAGTATATCTAGCGGGAGATACAATGAGCAGTTCTTC
>NA|TRBV7-8|TRBD1|TRBJ1-1
CASSLVSGQGALGTEAFF
TGTGCCAGCAGCTTAGTATCGGGACAGGGGGCTTTGGGCACTGAAGCTTTCTTT
>NA|TRBV6-6|NA|TRBJ1-1
CASSYSGGITFF
TGTGCCAGCAGTTACTCGGGAGGCATAACTTTCTTT